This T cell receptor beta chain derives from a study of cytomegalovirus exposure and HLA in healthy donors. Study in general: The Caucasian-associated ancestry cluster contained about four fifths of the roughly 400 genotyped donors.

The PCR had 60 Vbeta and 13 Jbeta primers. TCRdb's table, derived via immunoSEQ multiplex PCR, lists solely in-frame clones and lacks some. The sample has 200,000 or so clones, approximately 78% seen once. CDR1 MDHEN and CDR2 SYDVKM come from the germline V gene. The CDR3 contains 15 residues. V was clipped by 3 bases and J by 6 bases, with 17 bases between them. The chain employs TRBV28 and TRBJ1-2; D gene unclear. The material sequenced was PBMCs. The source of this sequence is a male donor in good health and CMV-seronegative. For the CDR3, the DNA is TGTGCCAGCAGTTTGGTTGGAGGAGGGAGAAATGGCTACACCTTC. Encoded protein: CASSLVGGGRNGYTF.